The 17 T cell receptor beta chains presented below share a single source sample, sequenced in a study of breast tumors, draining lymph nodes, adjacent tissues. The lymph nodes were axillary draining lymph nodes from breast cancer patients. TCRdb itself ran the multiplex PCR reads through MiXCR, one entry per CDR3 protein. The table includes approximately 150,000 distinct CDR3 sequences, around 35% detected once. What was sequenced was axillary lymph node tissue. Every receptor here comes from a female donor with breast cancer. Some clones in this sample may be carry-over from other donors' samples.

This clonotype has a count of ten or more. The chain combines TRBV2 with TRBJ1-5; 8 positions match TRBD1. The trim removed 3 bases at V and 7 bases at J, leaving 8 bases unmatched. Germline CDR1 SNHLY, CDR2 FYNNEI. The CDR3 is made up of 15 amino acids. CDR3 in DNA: TGTGCCAGCAGTGATTGGGACAGGCAGGAACAGCCCCAGCATTTT. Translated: CASSDWDRQEQPQHF.

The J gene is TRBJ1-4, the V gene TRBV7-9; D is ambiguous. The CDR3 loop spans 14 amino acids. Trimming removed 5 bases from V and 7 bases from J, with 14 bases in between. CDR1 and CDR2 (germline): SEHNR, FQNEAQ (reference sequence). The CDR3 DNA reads TGTGCCAGCAGCCGAGTTGGGGTCACTGAAAAACTGTTTTTT. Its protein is CASSRVGVTEKLFF.

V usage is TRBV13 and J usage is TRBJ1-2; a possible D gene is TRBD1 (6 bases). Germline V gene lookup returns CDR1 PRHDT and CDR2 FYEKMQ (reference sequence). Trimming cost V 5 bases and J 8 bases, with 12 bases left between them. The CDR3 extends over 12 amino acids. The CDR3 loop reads CASSPSGDGYTF. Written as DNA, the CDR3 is TGTGCCAGCAGCCCCTCAGGGGACGGCTACACCTTC.

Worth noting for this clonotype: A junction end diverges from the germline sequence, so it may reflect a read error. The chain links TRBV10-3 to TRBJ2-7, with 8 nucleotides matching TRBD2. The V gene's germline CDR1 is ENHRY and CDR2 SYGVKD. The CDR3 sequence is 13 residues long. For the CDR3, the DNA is TGTGCCATCAGCGGGGGGGTAGGAGTCGAGCGGTACTTC. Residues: CAISGGVGVERYF.

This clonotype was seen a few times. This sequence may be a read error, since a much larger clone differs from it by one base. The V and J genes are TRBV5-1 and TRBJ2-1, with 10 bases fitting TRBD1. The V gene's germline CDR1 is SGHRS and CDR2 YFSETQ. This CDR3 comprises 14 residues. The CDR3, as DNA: TGCACCAGCAGCCTGGGGACAGGGGCTAATGAGCAGTTCTTC. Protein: CTSSLGTGANEQFF.

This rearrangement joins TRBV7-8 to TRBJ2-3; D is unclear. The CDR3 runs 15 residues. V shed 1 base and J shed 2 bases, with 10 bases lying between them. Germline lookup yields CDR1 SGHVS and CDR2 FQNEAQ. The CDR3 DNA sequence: TGTGCCAGCAGCTTAGATGGGAAATACACAGATACGCAGTATTTT. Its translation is CASSLDGKYTDTQYF.

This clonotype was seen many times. The chain's CDR3 is CSATAMETETQYF. As DNA, the CDR3 is TGCAGTGCCACGGCCATGGAGACGGAGACCCAGTACTTC. The J gene is TRBJ2-5, the V gene TRBV20-1; D is unresolved. Trimming took 6 bases from V and 5 from J, leaving 16 bases between them. Germline CDR1 and CDR2: DFQATT and SNEGSKA (reference sequence). This CDR3 contains 13 residues.

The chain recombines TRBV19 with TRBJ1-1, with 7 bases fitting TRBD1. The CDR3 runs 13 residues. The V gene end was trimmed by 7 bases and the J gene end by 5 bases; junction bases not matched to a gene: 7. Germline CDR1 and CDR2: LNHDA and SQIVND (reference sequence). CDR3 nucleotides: TGTGCCAGTACCACGGACAGGATAACTGAAGCTTTCTTT. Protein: CASTTDRITEAFF.

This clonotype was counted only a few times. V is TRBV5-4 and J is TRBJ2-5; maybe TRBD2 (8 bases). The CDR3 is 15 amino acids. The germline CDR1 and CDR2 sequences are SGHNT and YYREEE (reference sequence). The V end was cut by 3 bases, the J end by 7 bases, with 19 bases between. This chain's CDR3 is CASSYQTAGDRTQYF. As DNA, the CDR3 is TGTGCCAGCAGCTACCAGACAGCGGGGGACAGGACCCAGTACTTC.

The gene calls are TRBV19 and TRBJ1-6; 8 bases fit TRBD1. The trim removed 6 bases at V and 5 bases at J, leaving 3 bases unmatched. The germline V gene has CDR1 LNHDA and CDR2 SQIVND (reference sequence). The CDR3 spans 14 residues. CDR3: CASSTTGDNSPLHF. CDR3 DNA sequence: TGTGCCAGTAGCACGACAGGGGATAATTCACCCCTCCACTTT. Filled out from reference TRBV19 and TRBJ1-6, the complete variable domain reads DGGITQSPKYLFRKEGQNVTLSCEQNLNHDAMYWYRQDPGQGLRLIYYSQIVNDFQKGDIAEGYSVSREKKESFPLTVTSAQKNPTAFYLCASSTTGDNSPLHFGNGTRLTVT.

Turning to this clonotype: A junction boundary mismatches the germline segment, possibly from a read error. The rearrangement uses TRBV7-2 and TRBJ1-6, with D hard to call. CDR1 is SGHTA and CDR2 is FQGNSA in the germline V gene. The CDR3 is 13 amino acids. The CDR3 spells CASSPRDNPPLHF. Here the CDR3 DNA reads TGCGCCAGCAGCCCTAGGGATAATCCACCCCTCCACTTT.

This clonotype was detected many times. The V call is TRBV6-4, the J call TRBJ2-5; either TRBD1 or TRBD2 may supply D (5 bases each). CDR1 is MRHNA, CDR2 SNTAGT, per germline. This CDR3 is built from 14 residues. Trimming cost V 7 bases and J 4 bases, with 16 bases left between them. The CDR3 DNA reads TGTGCCAGCACCCCCGGGGCCGCGGGAGAGACCCAGTACTTC. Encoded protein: CASTPGAAGETQYF.

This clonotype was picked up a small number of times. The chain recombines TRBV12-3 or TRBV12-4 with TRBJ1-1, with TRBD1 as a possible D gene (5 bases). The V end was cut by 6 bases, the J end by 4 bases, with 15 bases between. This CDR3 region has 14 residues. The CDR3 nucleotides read TGTGCCAGCAGCCATAAGGCGGGGACCACTGAAGCTTTCTTT. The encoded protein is CASSHKAGTTEAFF.

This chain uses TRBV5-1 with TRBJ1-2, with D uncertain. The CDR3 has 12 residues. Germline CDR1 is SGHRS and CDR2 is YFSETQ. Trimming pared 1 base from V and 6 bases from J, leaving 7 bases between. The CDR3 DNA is TGCGCCAGCAGCTTGCTCGCGGATGGCTACACCTTC. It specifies CASSLLADGYTF.

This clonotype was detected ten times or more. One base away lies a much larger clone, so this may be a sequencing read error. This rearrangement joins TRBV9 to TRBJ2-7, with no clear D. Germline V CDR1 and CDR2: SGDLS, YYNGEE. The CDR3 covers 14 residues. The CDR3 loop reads CASTIGASSYEQSF. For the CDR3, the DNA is TGTGCCAGCACCATTGGAGCCTCCTCCTACGAGCAGTCCTTC.

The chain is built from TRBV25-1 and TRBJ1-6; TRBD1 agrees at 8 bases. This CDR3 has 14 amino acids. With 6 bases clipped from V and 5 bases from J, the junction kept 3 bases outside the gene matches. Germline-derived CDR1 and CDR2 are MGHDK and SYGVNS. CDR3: CASSPGQDNSPLHF. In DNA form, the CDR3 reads TGTGCCAGCAGCCCGGGACAGGATAATTCACCCCTCCACTTT.

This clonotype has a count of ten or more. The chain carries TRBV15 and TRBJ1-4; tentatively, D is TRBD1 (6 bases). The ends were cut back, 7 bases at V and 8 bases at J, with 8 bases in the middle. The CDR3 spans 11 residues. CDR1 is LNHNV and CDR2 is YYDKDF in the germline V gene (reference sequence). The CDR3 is CATTDSEKLFF. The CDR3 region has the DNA TGTGCCACCACGGACAGCGAAAAACTGTTTTTT.